These 15 T cell receptor beta chains originate from one sample sequenced in a study of graft-versus-host responses after intestinal transplantation. Method: immunoSEQ multiplex PCR; TCRdb's copy keeps in-frame clones and lacks some. The data contain 90,000 to 95,000 clones, around 90% of them singletons. No antigen has been assigned to these receptors. The specimen comprised unstimulated CD8+ T cells sorted from spleen or lymph node cells, sampled before intestinal transplant. The source of these receptors is a human donor who received an intestinal transplant.

The chain uses TRBV6-7 and TRBJ1-6; D call uncertain. TRBV6-7 qualifies as an ORF whose function is uncertain. This CDR3 region has 13 residues. Trimming shortened V by 0 bases and J by 9 bases, and 6 bases separated the two germline ends. CDR3 coding DNA: TGTGCCAGCAGTTACTCGATCGGTTCACCCCTCCACTTT. The encoded protein is CASSYSIGSPLHF.

The CDR3 DNA follows: TGTGCCAGCAGCTTAGGCGGGACGGGAGAATACGAGCAGTACTTC. Its translation is CASSLGGTGEYEQYF. The V gene is TRBV13, the J gene TRBJ2-7; possible D gene TRBD2, 6 bases. Trimming removed 0 bases at V and 4 bases at J, with 13 bases between. The germline V gene has CDR1 PRHDT and CDR2 FYEKMQ (reference sequence). The CDR3 extends over 15 amino acids. The variable domain in full, completed from reference TRBV13 and TRBJ2-7, reads AAGVIQSPRHLIKEKRETATLKCYPIPRHDTVYWYQQGPGQDPQFLISFYEKMQSDKGSIPDRFSAQQFSDYHSELNMSSLELGDSALYFCASSLGGTGEYEQYFGPGTRLTVT.

The chain couples TRBV15 to TRBJ1-1; 9 positions match TRBD1. Per the germline V gene, CDR1 is LNHNV and CDR2 is YYDKDF (reference sequence). CDR3 size: 16 residues. V was clipped by 3 bases and J by 4 bases; unmatched bases: 9. CDR3 sequence (DNA): TGTGCCACCAGCAGCCGGGACAGGGTTTATGGCACTGAAGCTTTCTTT. Translation gives CATSSRDRVYGTEAFF.

The chain employs TRBV13 and TRBJ1-1; D is undetermined. V lost 6 bases to trimming and J lost 0 bases, with 8 bases between them. The germline CDR1 and CDR2 sequences are PRHDT and FYEKMQ (reference sequence). CDR3 length: 13 residues. The CDR3 DNA sequence: TGTGCCAGCAGTGATACGGTGAACACTGAAGCTTTCTTT. Amino acids: CASSDTVNTEAFF.

The rearrangement uses TRBV19 and TRBJ2-1; 8 nucleotides agree with TRBD2. Germline values: CDR1 LNHDA, CDR2 SQIVND (reference sequence). The CDR3 extends over 15 amino acids. Trimming cost V 4 bases and J 2 bases; bases outside gene matches: 4. The CDR3 DNA reads TGTGCCAGTAGTAGTACTAGCGGCCCCTACAATGAGCAGTTCTTC. It specifies CASSSTSGPYNEQFF. Full variable domain (remainder filled in from reference TRBV19 and TRBJ2-1): DGGITQSPKYLFRKEGQNVTLSCEQNLNHDAMYWYRQDPGQGLRLIYYSQIVNDFQKGDIAEGYSVSREKKESFPLTVTSAQKNPTAFYLCASSSTSGPYNEQFFGPGTRLTVL.

The chain couples TRBV6-1 to TRBJ1-6; 7 bases line up with TRBD1. The CDR3 loop spans 14 amino acids. Germline lookup yields CDR1 MNHNS and CDR2 SASEGT. Losses at the gene ends were 4 bases for V and 9 bases for J; bases not matched to a gene: 6. CDR3 sequence (DNA): TGTGCCAGCAGTGCCGGGACAGTCAGTTCACCCCTCCACTTT. Its protein product is CASSAGTVSSPLHF.

V and J are TRBV7-9 and TRBJ2-5; D perhaps matches TRBD2 (5 bases). The CDR3 sequence is 17 residues long. Trimming took off 1 base at V and 2 bases at J, with 17 bases between the two ends. Germline assignment: CDR1 SEHNR and CDR2 FQNEAQ (reference sequence). The CDR3 region is CASSLGEGYPWQETQYF. In nucleotides, the CDR3 is TGTGCCAGCAGCTTAGGCGAGGGTTATCCATGGCAAGAGACCCAGTACTTC.

This clone turned up a few times. The chain is built from TRBV5-5 and TRBJ1-2; D not certain. The germline gives CDR1 SGHKS, CDR2 YYEKEE (reference sequence). The CDR3 is 16 amino acids. Between the trimmed V and J ends, which lost 4 bases and 6 bases, there was a span of 22 bases. The CDR3 bases are TGTGCCAGCAGCCTAAAGACCGGCGCCAACTTCGATGGCTACACCTTC. Translating it yields CASSLKTGANFDGYTF.

This clone has only one observation. The rearrangement links TRBV10-1 to TRBJ2-3; 9 bases map to TRBD1. CDR3 size: 15 residues. The ends lost 7 bases at V and 0 bases at J; junction bases unmatched: 5. Per germline, CDR1 WNHNN and CDR2 SYGVQD (reference sequence). The CDR3 sequence is CASIGQGSSTDTQYF. The CDR3 nucleotides read TGCGCCAGCATTGGACAGGGGAGTAGCACAGATACGCAGTATTTT.

V and J are TRBV5-6 and TRBJ2-7, with unresolved D. V was pared by 0 bases and J by 2 bases, with 6 bases between. Germline lookup yields CDR1 SGHDT and CDR2 YYEEEE. The CDR3 consists of 13 residues. CDR3 nucleotide sequence: TGTGCCAGCAGCTTGGACGTCACCTACGAGCAGTACTTC. Protein sequence: CASSLDVTYEQYF.

V usage is TRBV5-6 and J usage is TRBJ1-6, with D tentatively TRBD1 (5 bases). V was pared by 0 bases and J by 6 bases, with 13 bases between. Germline CDR1 reads SGHDT; CDR2 reads YYEEEE. The CDR3 runs 16 residues. CDR3 in amino acids: CASSLEFRGSNSPLHF. CDR3 coding DNA: TGTGCCAGCAGCTTGGAGTTTCGGGGGAGTAATTCACCCCTCCACTTT.

J is TRBJ1-1 and V is TRBV7-9, with a weak D call TRBD1 (5 bases). V lost 11 bases and J 5 bases, leaving 15 bases between the germline ends. Germline assignment: CDR1 SEHNR and CDR2 FQNEAQ (reference sequence). The CDR3 covers 12 residues. DNA of the CDR3: TGTGCCTCGGCGGGCCAGGGAACTGAAGCTTTCTTT. It specifies CASAGQGTEAFF. The complete variable domain, with remaining parts taken from reference TRBV7-9 and TRBJ1-1, reads DTGVSQNPRHKITKRGQNVTFRCDPISEHNRLYWYRQTLGQGPEFLTYFQNEAQLEKSRLLSDRFSAERPKGSFSTLEIQRTEQGDSAMYLCASAGQGTEAFFGQGTRLTVV.

The chain joins TRBV11-2 to TRBJ1-3, with D unclear. V was clipped by 0 bases and J by 0 bases, with 3 bases between them. CDR3 length: 14 residues. From germline, CDR1 is SGHAT and CDR2 FQNNGV. CDR3 DNA: TGTGCCAGCAGCTTAGAGGACTCTGGAAACACCATATATTTT. Protein product: CASSLEDSGNTIYF.

The chain joins TRBV2 to TRBJ1-5; D unclear. This CDR3 is built from 17 residues. Trimming left V 5 bases short and J 2 bases short, with 19 bases between. CDR1 and CDR2 (germline): SNHLY, FYNNEI. The CDR3 sequence is CASSSLGPSVGNQPQHF. DNA for the CDR3: TGTGCCAGCAGTTCCCTTGGACCCTCGGTAGGCAATCAGCCCCAGCATTTT.

The chain uses TRBV28 and TRBJ2-1; D is uncertain. V was trimmed by 6 bases and J by 1 base, leaving 13 bases between them. The CDR3 spans 15 residues. Germline CDR1 and CDR2: MDHEN and SYDVKM. The CDR3 DNA reads as TGTGCCAGCAGCCTAATGTATGTTTCCTACAATGAGCAGTTCTTC. It encodes CASSLMYVSYNEQFF.